This TCR beta chain appears in the sequencing data of a study of memory CD4+ T cells and cytomegalovirus serostatus. Study-level results: Each of fewer than 80 CMV-associated TCRbeta sequences occurred in one to five individuals.

The CDR3 has 13 residues. The ends lost 2 bases at V and 4 bases at J; junction bases unmatched: 1. Germline loops: CDR1 MNHNY, CDR2 SVGAGI (reference sequence). Repertoires were generated with immunoSEQ multiplex PCR, while TCRdb's copy carries only in-frame clones and drops some. This table has approximately 52,000 clones, about 78% appearing once. A word on this clone: The antigen is unknown.

The sort gate was single viable CD3+CD4+CD8-CD45RO+ cells for memory CD4+ T cells. The origin of this receptor is an adult in good health and CMV-seronegative. The V call is TRBV6-6, the J call TRBJ2-5; TRBD2 matches at 7 bases. Sequencing was done on a sample of memory CD4+ T cells from blood. The CDR3 here is CASSYGGGETQYF. CDR3 DNA sequence: TGTGCCAGCAGTTACGGGGGGGGAGAGACCCAGTACTTC.